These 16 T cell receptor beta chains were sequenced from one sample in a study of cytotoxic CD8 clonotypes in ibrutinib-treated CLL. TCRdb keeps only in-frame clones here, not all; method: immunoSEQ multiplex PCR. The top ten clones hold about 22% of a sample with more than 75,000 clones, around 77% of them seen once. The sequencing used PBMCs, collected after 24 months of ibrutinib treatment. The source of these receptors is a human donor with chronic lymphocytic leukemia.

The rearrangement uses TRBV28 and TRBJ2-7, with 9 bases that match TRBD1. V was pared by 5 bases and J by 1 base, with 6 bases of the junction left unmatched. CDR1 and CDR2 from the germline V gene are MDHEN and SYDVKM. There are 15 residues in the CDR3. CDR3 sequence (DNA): TGTGCCAGCAGTAAAACAGGGGGCTCATCCTACGAGCAGTACTTC. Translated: CASSKTGGSSYEQYF.

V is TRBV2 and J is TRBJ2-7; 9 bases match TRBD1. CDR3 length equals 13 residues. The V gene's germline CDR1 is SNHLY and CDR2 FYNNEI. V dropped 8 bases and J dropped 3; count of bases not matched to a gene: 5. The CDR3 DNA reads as TGTGCCAGCCGATGGACAGGGGTCTACGAGCAGTACTTC. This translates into CASRWTGVYEQYF.

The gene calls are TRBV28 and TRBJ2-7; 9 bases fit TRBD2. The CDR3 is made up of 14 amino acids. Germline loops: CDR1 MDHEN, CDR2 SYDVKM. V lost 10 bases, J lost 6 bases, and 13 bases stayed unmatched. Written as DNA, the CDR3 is TGTGCCACCGTCGAAGGCGGGAGGGTCGGCGAGCAGTACTTC. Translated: CATVEGGRVGEQYF.

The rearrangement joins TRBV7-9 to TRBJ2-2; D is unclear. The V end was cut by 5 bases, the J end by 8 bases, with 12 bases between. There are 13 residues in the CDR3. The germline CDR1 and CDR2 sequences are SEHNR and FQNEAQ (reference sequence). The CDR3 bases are TGTGCCAGCAGCCCCCCCACCGCAGGGGAGCTGTTTTTT. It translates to CASSPPTAGELFF.

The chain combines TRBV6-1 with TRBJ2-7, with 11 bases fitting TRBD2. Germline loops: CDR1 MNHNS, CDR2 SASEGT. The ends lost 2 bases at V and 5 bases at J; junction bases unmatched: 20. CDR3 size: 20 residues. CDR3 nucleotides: TGTGCCAGCAGTGAACCCCCGGCTACAGGGGGAACTAGCGGGAGCCACGAGCAGTACTTC. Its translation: CASSEPPATGGTSGSHEQYF.

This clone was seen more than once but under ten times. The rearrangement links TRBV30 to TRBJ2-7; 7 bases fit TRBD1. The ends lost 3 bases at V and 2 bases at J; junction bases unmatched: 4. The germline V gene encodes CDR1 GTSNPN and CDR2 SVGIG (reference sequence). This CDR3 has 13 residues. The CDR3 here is CAWSRDSTYEQYF. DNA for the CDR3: TGTGCCTGGAGCCGGGACAGTACCTACGAGCAGTACTTC. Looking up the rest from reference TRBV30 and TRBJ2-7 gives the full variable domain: SQTIHQWPATLVQPVGSPLSLECTVEGTSNPNLYWYRQAAGRGLQLLFYSVGIGQISSEVPQNLSASRPQDRQFILSSKKLLLSDSGFYLCAWSRDSTYEQYFGPGTRLTVT.

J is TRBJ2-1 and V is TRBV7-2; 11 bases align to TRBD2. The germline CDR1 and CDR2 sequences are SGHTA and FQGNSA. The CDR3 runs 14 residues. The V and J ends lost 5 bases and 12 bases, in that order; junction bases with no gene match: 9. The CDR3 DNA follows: TGTGCCAGCAGCAAAGAGAGCACTAGCGGGGGGCAGTTCTTC. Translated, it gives CASSKESTSGGQFF.

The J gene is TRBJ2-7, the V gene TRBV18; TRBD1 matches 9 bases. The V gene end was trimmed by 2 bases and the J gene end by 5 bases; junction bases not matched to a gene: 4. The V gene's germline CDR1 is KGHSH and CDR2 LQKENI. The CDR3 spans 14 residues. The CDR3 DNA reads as TGTGCCAGCTCACCAAGGACAGGGGAAGACGAGCAGTACTTC. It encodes CASSPRTGEDEQYF.

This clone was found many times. CDR3 coding DNA: TGTGCCAGCAGTTTATATGTAAAACAGACATCAGCAACTAATGAAAAACTGTTTTTT. Its translation: CASSLYVKQTSATNEKLFF. V usage is TRBV28 and J usage is TRBJ1-4; D gene uncertain. Looked up from germline, CDR1 is MDHEN and CDR2 is SYDVKM. V lost 1 base and J lost 0, with 18 bases in between. This CDR3 is built from 19 residues. The variable domain in full, completed from reference TRBV28 and TRBJ1-4, reads DVKVTQSSRYLVKRTGEKVFLECVQDMDHENMFWYRQDPGLGLRLIYFSYDVKMKEKGDIPEGYSVSREKKERFSLILESASTNQTSMYLCASSLYVKQTSATNEKLFFGSGTQLSVL.

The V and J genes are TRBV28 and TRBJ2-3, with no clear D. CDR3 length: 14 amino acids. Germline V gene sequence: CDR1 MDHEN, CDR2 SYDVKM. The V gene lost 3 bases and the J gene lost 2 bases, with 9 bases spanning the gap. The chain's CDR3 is CASSFVRNTDTQYF. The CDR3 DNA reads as TGTGCCAGCAGTTTCGTCAGGAACACAGATACGCAGTATTTT.

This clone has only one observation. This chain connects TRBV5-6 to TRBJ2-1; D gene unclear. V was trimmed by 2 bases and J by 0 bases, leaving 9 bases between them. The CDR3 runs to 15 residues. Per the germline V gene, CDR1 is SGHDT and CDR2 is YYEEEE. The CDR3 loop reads CASSFQTSSYNEQFF. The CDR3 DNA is TGTGCCAGCAGCTTTCAAACCAGCTCCTACAATGAGCAGTTCTTC.

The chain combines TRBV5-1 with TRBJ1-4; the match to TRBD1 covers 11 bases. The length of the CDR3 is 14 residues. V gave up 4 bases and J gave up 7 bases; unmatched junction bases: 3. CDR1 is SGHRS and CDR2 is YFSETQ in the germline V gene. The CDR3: CASSPGTGGEKLFF. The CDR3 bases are TGCGCCAGCAGCCCCGGGACAGGGGGTGAAAAACTGTTTTTT.

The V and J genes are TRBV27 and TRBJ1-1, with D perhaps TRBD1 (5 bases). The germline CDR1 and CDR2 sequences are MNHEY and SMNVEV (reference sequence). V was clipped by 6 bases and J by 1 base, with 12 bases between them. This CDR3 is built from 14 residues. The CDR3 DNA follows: TGTGCCAGCAGCTGGAATCAGGGGAACACTGAAGCTTTCTTT. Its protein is CASSWNQGNTEAFF.

CDR3 residues: CASKPPGRPTYEQYF. CDR3 coding DNA: TGTGCCAGCAAACCGCCGGGACGACCCACTTACGAGCAGTACTTC. This chain links TRBV28 with TRBJ2-7, with D perhaps assigned TRBD1 or TRBD2 (5 bases each). The length of the CDR3 is 15 residues. The V and J ends lost 7 bases and 4 bases respectively, with 20 bases between them. The V gene's germline CDR1 is MDHEN and CDR2 SYDVKM.

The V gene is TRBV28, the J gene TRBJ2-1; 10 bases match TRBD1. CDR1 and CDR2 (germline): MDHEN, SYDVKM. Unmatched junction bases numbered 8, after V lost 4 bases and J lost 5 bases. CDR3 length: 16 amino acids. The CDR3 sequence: CASSSREGQGNNEQFF. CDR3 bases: TGTGCCAGCAGTTCTCGGGAGGGACAGGGGAACAATGAGCAGTTCTTC.

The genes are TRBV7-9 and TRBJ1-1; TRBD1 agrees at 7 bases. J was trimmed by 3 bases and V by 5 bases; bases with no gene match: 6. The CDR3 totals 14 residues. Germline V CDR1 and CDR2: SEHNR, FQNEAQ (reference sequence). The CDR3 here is CASSPPTGHTEAFF. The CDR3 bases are TGTGCCAGCAGCCCCCCGACAGGGCACACTGAAGCTTTCTTT.